One sample yielded the 29 T cell receptor beta chains listed below, sequenced in a study of control samples from healthy donors and cancer patients. Libraries were prepared by immunoSEQ multiplex PCR; TCRdb keeps only in-frame clonotypes and omits some of them. The sample carries 29,000 or so clones, approximately 90% recorded once. Sequenced: formalin-fixed, paraffin-embedded tissue. The receptors shown here come from a female donor with melanoma.

The J gene is TRBJ2-1, the V gene TRBV5-1; 10 nucleotides agree with TRBD2. Trimming cost V 1 base and J 7 bases; bases outside gene matches: 14. From germline, CDR1 is SGHRS and CDR2 YFSETQ. The CDR3 extends over 18 amino acids. The CDR3 protein is CASSLLSMGSGRRNEQFF. The CDR3 DNA reads as TGCGCCAGCAGCTTGTTGAGTATGGGTAGCGGGAGGAGGAATGAGCAGTTCTTC.

In nucleotides, the CDR3 is TGTGCCAGCAGCTTTATAGGAACCGGGGAGCTGTTTTTT. It is translated as CASSFIGTGELFF. V is TRBV7-2 and J is TRBJ2-2; D gene unclear. The CDR3 sequence is 13 residues long. Trimming took 3 bases from V and 5 from J, leaving 7 bases between them. Looked up from germline, CDR1 is SGHTA and CDR2 is FQGNSA. Full variable domain (outside the CDR3, taken from reference TRBV7-2 and TRBJ2-2): GAGVSQSPSNKVTEKGKDVELRCDPISGHTALYWYRQSLGQGLEFLIYFQGNSAPDKSGLPSDRFSAERTGGSVSTLTIQRTQQEDSAVYLCASSFIGTGELFFGEGSRLTVL.

This clone was seen only once. V usage is TRBV18 and J usage is TRBJ2-1; 8 bases are a match to TRBD2. The CDR3 runs 16 residues. Trimming took 4 bases from V and 5 from J; bases not matched to a gene: 10. Germline CDR1 KGHSH, CDR2 LQKENI. The CDR3 DNA sequence: TGTGCCAGCTCACTTATCAGGCGGGAGGTCCACAATGAGCAGTTCTTC. This gives the protein CASSLIRREVHNEQFF. The whole variable domain, filled in from reference TRBV18 and TRBJ2-1, reads NAGVMQNPRHLVRRRGQEARLRCSPMKGHSHVYWYRQLPEEGLKFMVYLQKENIIDESGMPKERFSAEFPKEGPSILRIQQVVRGDSAAYFCASSLIRREVHNEQFFGPGTRLTVL.

The CDR3 is CASSTQGHGYTF. CDR3 sequence (DNA): TGTGCCAGTAGTACCCAGGGACATGGCTACACCTTC. The chain combines TRBV19 with TRBJ1-2, with D perhaps TRBD1 (5 bases). Germline CDR1 is LNHDA and CDR2 is SQIVND (reference sequence). V lost 4 bases and J lost 6, with 9 bases in between. The CDR3 covers 12 residues.

This clone was detected only once. The genes are TRBV7-8 and TRBJ2-7, with TRBD2 identical over 10 bases. Losses at the gene ends were 5 bases for V and 3 bases for J; bases not matched to a gene: 10. This CDR3 is 16 amino acids long. From germline, CDR1 is SGHVS and CDR2 FQNEAQ. CDR3 loop: CASSLSGRPTFYEQYF. CDR3 sequence (DNA): TGTGCCAGCAGCCTTAGCGGGAGGCCAACCTTCTACGAGCAGTACTTC.

V usage is TRBV12-3 or TRBV12-4 and J usage is TRBJ1-2; a weak D match, TRBD1 (5 bases). Trimming stripped 3 bases from V and 7 bases from J, with 9 bases between. This CDR3 region has 12 residues. CDR3 sequence: CASSFSGTGYTF. The CDR3 region has the DNA TGTGCCAGCAGTTTTTCAGGGACTGGCTACACCTTC.

The rearrangement uses TRBV6-2 or TRBV6-3 and TRBJ1-1; 9 nucleotides line up with TRBD1. There are 14 residues in the CDR3. V was pared by 6 bases and J by 5 bases, with 7 bases of the junction left unmatched. Germline V gene lookup returns CDR1 MNHEY and CDR2 SVGEGT. CDR3 loop: CASSSDRGRTEAFF. CDR3 sequence (DNA): TGTGCCAGCAGCTCCGACAGGGGGAGGACTGAAGCTTTCTTT.

The CDR3 region has the DNA TGCGCCAGCAGCTTGTTACCTAGCGGCCCAACCGGGGAGCTGTTTTTT. It yields the protein CASSLLPSGPTGELFF. V is TRBV5-1 and J is TRBJ2-2; 7 bases are a match to TRBD2. CDR1 and CDR2 (germline): SGHRS, YFSETQ. CDR3 length: 16 amino acids. V dropped 1 base and J dropped 5; count of bases not matched to a gene: 8.

This chain connects TRBV6-5 to TRBJ1-2; the D is unclear. From germline, CDR1 is MNHEY and CDR2 SVGAGI. Deletions cut 8 bases from V and 4 bases from J, with 17 bases between. The length of the CDR3 is 14 residues. Here the CDR3 reads CASRTLTPPYGYTF. In nucleotides, the CDR3 is TGTGCCAGCCGCACATTAACTCCCCCCTATGGCTACACCTTC.

The V call is TRBV2, the J call TRBJ2-7; D is uncertain. V was pared by 3 bases and J by 4 bases, with 7 bases between. This CDR3 has 12 amino acids. The germline V gene has CDR1 SNHLY and CDR2 FYNNEI. The CDR3: CASSDSWYEQYF. The CDR3 DNA reads as TGTGCCAGCAGTGATAGCTGGTACGAGCAGTACTTC.

In regard to this clone: Other nucleotide sequences in the sample specify the same CDR3. This rearrangement joins TRBV5-6 to TRBJ1-5; 7 nucleotides match TRBD1. The CDR3 spans 14 residues. Losses at the gene ends were 5 bases for V and 3 bases for J; bases not matched to a gene: 5. Germline CDR1 SGHDT, CDR2 YYEEEE. Here the CDR3 DNA reads TGTGCCAGCAGTACCGGGACAGTCAATCAGCCCCAGCATTTT. This sequence encodes CASSTGTVNQPQHF.

The V gene is TRBV5-1, the J gene TRBJ1-1, with TRBD1 as a possible D gene (6 bases). There are 13 residues in the CDR3. Germline-derived CDR1 and CDR2 are SGHRS and YFSETQ. Trimming removed 7 bases from V and 6 bases from J, with 16 bases in between. The CDR3 DNA reads as TGCGCCAGCGGTTCCAGGGGCGGGTCTGAAGCTTTCTTT. It yields the protein CASGSRGGSEAFF.

The chain uses TRBV5-1 and TRBJ2-1, with D perhaps TRBD2 (6 bases). The CDR3 sequence is 16 residues long. Trimming removed 0 bases at V and 5 bases at J, with 15 bases between. The germline V gene encodes CDR1 SGHRS and CDR2 YFSETQ. CDR3 in amino acids: CASSLARLALNNEQFF. Here the CDR3 DNA reads TGCGCCAGCAGCTTGGCCCGGCTAGCGTTGAACAATGAGCAGTTCTTC. The variable domain in full, completed from reference TRBV5-1 and TRBJ2-1, reads KAGVTQTPRYLIKTRGQQVTLSCSPISGHRSVSWYQQTPGQGLQFLFEYFSETQRNKGNFPGRFSGRQFSNSRSEMNVSTLELGDSALYLCASSLARLALNNEQFFGPGTRLTVL.

The V and J genes are TRBV29-1 and TRBJ1-1; D perhaps matches TRBD1 (5 bases). Trimming removed 6 bases from V and 3 bases from J, with 11 bases in between. The CDR3 loop spans 12 amino acids. CDR1 and CDR2 from the germline V gene are SQVTM and ANQGSEA. The CDR3 region is CSVFDSYTEAFF. The CDR3 DNA follows: TGCAGCGTCTTCGACAGCTACACTGAAGCTTTCTTT.

The rearrangement uses TRBV19 and TRBJ1-5; no firm D call. Germline V CDR1 and CDR2: LNHDA, SQIVND (reference sequence). V dropped 9 bases and J dropped 4 bases, with 16 bases sitting between them. The CDR3 sequence is 14 residues long. This CDR3 reads CASQLRAINQPQHF. The CDR3 DNA is TGTGCCAGCCAACTCCGGGCCATTAATCAGCCCCAGCATTTT.

The chain recombines TRBV7-8 with TRBJ2-2, with D perhaps matching TRBD1 or TRBD2 (5 bases each). Germline V gives CDR1 SGHVS, CDR2 FQNEAQ. V was cut by 7 bases and J by 0 bases, with 12 bases left in between. CDR3 length: 15 amino acids. The CDR3: CASTALGANTGELFF. The CDR3 region has the DNA TGTGCCAGCACGGCCCTGGGGGCGAACACCGGGGAGCTGTTTTTT.

The J gene is TRBJ2-7, the V gene TRBV19, with D possibly called TRBD1 or TRBD2 (5 bases each). CDR1 is LNHDA, CDR2 SQIVND, per germline (reference sequence). Trimming left V 1 base short and J 4 bases short, with 14 bases between. This CDR3 is 15 amino acids long. CDR3 sequence (DNA): TGTGCCAGTAGTATAGTCCCGGGACGGTCATACGAGCAGTACTTC. Translating gives CASSIVPGRSYEQYF.

The J gene is TRBJ2-2, the V gene TRBV19; 8 bases map to TRBD2. Germline-derived CDR1 and CDR2 are LNHDA and SQIVND (reference sequence). The junction had 0 bases not matched to a gene; V was cut back by 4 bases and J by 5 bases. This CDR3 contains 13 residues. The CDR3 here is CASSTSGTGELFF. As DNA, the CDR3 is TGTGCCAGTAGTACTAGCGGGACCGGGGAGCTGTTTTTT. Using reference TRBV19 and TRBJ2-2 for the parts outside the CDR3, the full variable domain is DGGITQSPKYLFRKEGQNVTLSCEQNLNHDAMYWYRQDPGQGLRLIYYSQIVNDFQKGDIAEGYSVSREKKESFPLTVTSAQKNPTAFYLCASSTSGTGELFFGEGSRLTVL.

As DNA, the CDR3 is TGTGCCAGCTCACCACCAGGGGTACGAGAGACCCAGTACTTC. As protein: CASSPPGVRETQYF. The chain links TRBV18 to TRBJ2-5; perhaps TRBD1 as D (5 bases). CDR3 length: 14 amino acids. Deletions cut 0 bases from V and 4 bases from J, with 9 bases between. The germline V gene encodes CDR1 KGHSH and CDR2 LQKENI.

V gene TRBV5-6 combines with J gene TRBJ1-2; D is unclear. Trimming left V 0 bases short and J 2 bases short, with 8 bases between. Germline CDR1 is SGHDT and CDR2 is YYEEEE. The length of the CDR3 is 14 residues. The CDR3 spells CASSLGRTNYGYTF. In DNA, the CDR3 is TGTGCCAGCAGCTTGGGACGTACGAACTATGGCTACACCTTC.

This clone was picked up a small number of times. The V and J genes are TRBV7-2 and TRBJ2-3, with 7 positions matching TRBD2. There are 14 residues in the CDR3. Germline V gene data show CDR1 as SGHTA and CDR2 as FQGNSA. V shed 3 bases, J shed 4 bases, and the junction held 4 bases outside the gene matches. CDR3 sequence: CASSLGGGSDTQYF. CDR3 nucleotide sequence: TGTGCCAGCAGCTTGGGCGGGGGATCAGATACGCAGTATTTT.

The chain uses TRBV15 and TRBJ1-1; D may be TRBD1 (5 bases). The length of the CDR3 is 13 residues. Germline-derived CDR1 and CDR2 are LNHNV and YYDKDF (reference sequence). V lost 3 bases and J lost 9, with 14 bases in between. The chain's CDR3 is CATSRTKSGKAFF. As DNA, the CDR3 is TGTGCCACCAGCAGGACAAAATCAGGGAAAGCTTTCTTT. Filled out from reference TRBV15 and TRBJ1-1, the complete variable domain reads DAMVIQNPRYQVTQFGKPVTLSCSQTLNHNVMYWYQQKSSQAPKLLFHYYDKDFNNEADTPDNFQSRRPNTSFCFLDIRSPGLGDTAMYLCATSRTKSGKAFFGQGTRLTVV.

This rearrangement joins TRBV6-5 to TRBJ2-7; TRBD1 matches at 8 bases. After removal of 5 bases from V and 6 bases from J, the junction contained 6 bases not matched to a gene. The CDR3 spans 13 residues. Germline loops: CDR1 MNHEY, CDR2 SVGAGI. The CDR3 spells CASSRQGFGEQYF. As DNA, the CDR3 is TGTGCCAGCAGTCGACAGGGGTTTGGCGAGCAGTACTTC.

The chain couples TRBV5-1 to TRBJ2-7, with a tentative D call TRBD2 (5 bases). Per germline, CDR1 SGHRS and CDR2 YFSETQ. The CDR3 runs to 14 residues. Deletions cut 0 bases from V and 1 base from J, with 8 bases between. The chain's CDR3 is CASSLVGESYEQYF. CDR3 DNA: TGCGCCAGCAGCTTGGTCGGGGAATCCTACGAGCAGTACTTC.

The chain recombines TRBV12-3 or TRBV12-4 with TRBJ1-1; D uncertain. The CDR3 is 13 amino acids. Trimming shortened V by 5 bases and J by 4 bases, and 11 bases separated the two germline ends. In DNA, the CDR3 is TGTGCCAGCAGTCGCAAGGCGGGCACTGAAGCTTTCTTT. Translation: CASSRKAGTEAFF.

The sample holds a few counts of this clone. The J gene is TRBJ1-3, the V gene TRBV2; a possible D gene is TRBD1 (5 bases). The CDR3 has 13 residues. Germline values: CDR1 SNHLY, CDR2 FYNNEI. V lost 10 bases and J 4 bases, leaving 14 bases between the germline ends. The CDR3, as DNA: TGTGCCACCTCCCGGGGGGTCGGAAACACCATATATTTT. Translation gives CATSRGVGNTIYF.

The gene calls are TRBV6-6 and TRBJ2-2; 10 positions match TRBD2. This CDR3 is built from 15 residues. Germline assignment: CDR1 MNHNY and CDR2 SVGAGI (reference sequence). V was pared by 6 bases and J by 4 bases, with 5 bases of the junction left unmatched. CDR3 amino acids: CASRPGLASTGELFF. CDR3 DNA sequence: TGTGCCAGCAGACCGGGACTAGCGAGCACCGGGGAGCTGTTTTTT.

This chain connects TRBV28 to TRBJ1-3; D is perhaps TRBD1 (5 bases). V was pared by 4 bases and J by 0 bases, with 10 bases between. CDR1 and CDR2 from the germline V gene are MDHEN and SYDVKM. The CDR3 is made up of 15 amino acids. CDR3 DNA: TGTGCCAGCAGTTGGGGGGGATTCTCTGGAAACACCATATATTTT. Encoded protein: CASSWGGFSGNTIYF.

This chain joins TRBV7-8 and TRBJ2-5; 7 bases align to TRBD1. V was pared by 6 bases and J by 1 base, with 8 bases of the junction left unmatched. CDR1 SGHVS and CDR2 FQNEAQ come from the germline V gene. CDR3 size: 15 residues. In DNA form, the CDR3 reads TGTGCCAGCAGTGAGACAGGGTGGGGCCAAGAGACCCAGTACTTC. It encodes CASSETGWGQETQYF.